This T cell receptor (beta chain) was captured in a study of T cell repertoires in cytomegalovirus infection. Study results and limitations: The response measured ex vivo was dominated by TCR beta clonotypes (HLA-C-restricted and CMV-specific).

A single record per CDR3 protein comes from TCRdb applying MiXCR to the reads. The sample records roughly 630,000 distinct CDR3 sequences, 20% to 25% being singletons. To note about this clonotype: What it binds is not known.

With 1 base clipped from V and 2 bases from J, the junction kept 0 bases outside the gene matches. From germline, CDR1 is LNHNV and CDR2 YYDKDF (reference sequence). The CDR3 covers 14 residues. The genes are TRBV15 and TRBJ2-5; 8 nucleotides match TRBD2. The sequencing input was CD8+ T cells from PBMCs. The origin of this receptor is a human donor in good health (CMV status not recorded). Some clones in this sample may be carry-over from other donors' samples. CDR3 bases: TGTGCCACCAGCAGAGTAGCGGGGCAAGAGACCCAGTACTTC. Translation gives CATSRVAGQETQYF.